This T cell receptor (beta chain) was sequenced during a study of blood T cells in healthy people across ages. A J-beta primer mix and a sample-barcoded 5' primer were used in a second PCR of roughly 6 to 11 cycles. TCRdb processed the 5' RACE reads anew with MiXCR; each CDR3 protein has one entry. Among fewer than 1 million distinct CDR3 sequences listed, under 45% were seen once. Isolating PBMCs gave at least 6.5 million of these cells per sample. No fewer than 5.5 micrograms of total RNA were isolated from every sample. Study outcomes and limitations: A roughly linear fall in TCR beta diversity per million T cells was seen with increasing age.

Trimming removed 5 bases at V and 10 bases at J, with 12 bases between. Germline-derived CDR1 and CDR2 are LNHNV and YYDKDF (reference sequence). This CDR3 region has 12 residues. As regards this clonotype: Its antigen is not known.

This clonotype was sampled from a man between 60 and 75 years old in good health. This sequence joins TRBV15 and TRBJ2-1; D unresolved. The sample was blood. The CDR3 coding sequence is TGTGCCACCAGCCAACGTACCCTCGAGCAGTTCTTC. It codes for CATSQRTLEQFF.